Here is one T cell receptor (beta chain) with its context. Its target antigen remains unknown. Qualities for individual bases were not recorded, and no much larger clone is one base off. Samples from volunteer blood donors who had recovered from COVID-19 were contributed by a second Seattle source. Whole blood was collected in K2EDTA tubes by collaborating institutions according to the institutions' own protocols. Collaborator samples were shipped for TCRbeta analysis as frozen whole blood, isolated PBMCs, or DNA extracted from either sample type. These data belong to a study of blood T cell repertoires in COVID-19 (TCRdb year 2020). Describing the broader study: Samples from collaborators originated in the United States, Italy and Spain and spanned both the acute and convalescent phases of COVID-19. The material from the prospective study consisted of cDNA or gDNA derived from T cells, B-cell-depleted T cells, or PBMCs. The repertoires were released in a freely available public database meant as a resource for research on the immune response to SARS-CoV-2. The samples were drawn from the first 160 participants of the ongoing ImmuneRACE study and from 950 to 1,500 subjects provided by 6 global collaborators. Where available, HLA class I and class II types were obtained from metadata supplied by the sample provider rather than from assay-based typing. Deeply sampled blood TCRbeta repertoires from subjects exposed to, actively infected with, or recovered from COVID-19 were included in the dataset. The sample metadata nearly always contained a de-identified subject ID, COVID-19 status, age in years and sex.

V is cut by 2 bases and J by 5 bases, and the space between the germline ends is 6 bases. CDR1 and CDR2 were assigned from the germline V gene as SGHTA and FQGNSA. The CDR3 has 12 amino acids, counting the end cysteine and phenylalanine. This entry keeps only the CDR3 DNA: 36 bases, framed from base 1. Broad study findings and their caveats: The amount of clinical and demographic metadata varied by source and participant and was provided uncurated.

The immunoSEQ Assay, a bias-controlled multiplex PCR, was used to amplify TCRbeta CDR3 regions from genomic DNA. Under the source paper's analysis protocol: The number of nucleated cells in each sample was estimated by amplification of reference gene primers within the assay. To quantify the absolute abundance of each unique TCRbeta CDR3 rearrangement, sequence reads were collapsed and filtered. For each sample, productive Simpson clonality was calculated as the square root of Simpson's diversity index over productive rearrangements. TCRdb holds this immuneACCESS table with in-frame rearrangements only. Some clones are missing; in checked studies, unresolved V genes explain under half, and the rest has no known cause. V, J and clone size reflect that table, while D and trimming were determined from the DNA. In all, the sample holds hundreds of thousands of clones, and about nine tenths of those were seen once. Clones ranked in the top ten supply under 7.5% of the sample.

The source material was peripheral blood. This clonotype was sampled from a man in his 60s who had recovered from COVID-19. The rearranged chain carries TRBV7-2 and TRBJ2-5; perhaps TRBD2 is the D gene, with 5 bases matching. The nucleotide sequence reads TGTGCCAGCAGCTTAAAGCGGGAGACCCAGTACTTC. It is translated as CASSLKRETQYF.